This TCR beta chain stems from a study of CD8+ T cells in alopecia areata. Study overall: Affected scalp percentage determined the severity score of treated patients. Study findings and constraints: Scalp and blood retained many expanded lesional clones during tofacitinib. It was lesional scalp, especially alopecia totalis/universalis, that showed higher clonality than normal scalp. Only a single nonresponder existed, so baseline CD8+ expansion links stay unclear.

This clone turned up a few times. No antigen is known for it. Germline CDR1 is SNHLY and CDR2 is FYNNEI. The CDR3 has 13 residues. Trimming removed 5 bases at V and 4 bases at J, with 11 bases between. TCR sequencing used cDNA made by reverse transcription of extracted RNA. Assay: immunoSEQ multiplex PCR; the TCRdb copy retains only in-frame clones and omits some. The sample carries hundreds of thousands of clones, roughly two fifths recorded once. Treatment in this sample: oral pan-JAK inhibitor, 5-10 mg twice daily. Here the sequenced sample was CD4+ T cells sorted from blood, taken between weeks 30 and 35, from a patient treated with tofacitinib. The sequence came from a human donor with alopecia areata. The J gene is TRBJ2-5, the V gene TRBV2; D may be TRBD1 (7 bases). The CDR3, as DNA: TGTGCCAGCAGTCAGGGGGGAGGAGAGACCCAGTACTTC. Translation gives CASSQGGGETQYF.